These 25 T cell receptor beta chains were all obtained from the same sample, sequenced in a study of response to subunit inactivated influenza vaccine. Each CDR3 protein gets one entry after TCRdb re-called the RT-PCR reads with MiXCR. Of almost 250,000 distinct CDR3 sequences in the sample, over 9% were seen once. The material sequenced was non-naive T cells sorted from PBMCs, taken 14 days before vaccination. These TCRs come from a man aged 50 or older who received an inactivated influenza vaccine.

This clonotype came up many times. The V call is TRBV20-1, the J call TRBJ2-7; TRBD1 might be the D (7 bases). CDR1 is DFQATT and CDR2 is SNEGSKA in the germline V gene (reference sequence). V was clipped by 6 bases and J by 6 bases, with 18 bases between them. This CDR3 is built from 13 residues. The CDR3 DNA reads TGCAGTGCCTTCAGGGGGGCAATTGTCGAGCAGTACTTC. Its translation: CSAFRGAIVEQYF.

This clonotype came up many times. The chain uses TRBV28 and TRBJ1-5, with D uncertain. Trimming removed 6 bases from V and 2 bases from J, with 14 bases in between. This CDR3 has 15 amino acids. Germline V gene data show CDR1 as MDHEN and CDR2 as SYDVKM. As DNA, the CDR3 is TGTGCCAGCAGCGGGGAGGGAGCGGGCAATCAGCCCCAGCATTTT. Residues: CASSGEGAGNQPQHF.

This rearrangement joins TRBV4-3 to TRBJ2-1; 8 nucleotides agree with TRBD2. Germline V gene sequence: CDR1 LGHNA, CDR2 YSLEER. With V trimmed by 4 bases and J by 5 bases, 7 bases remained unmatched. The CDR3 loop spans 15 amino acids. The CDR3 loop reads CASSRGSGSNNEQFF. In nucleotides, the CDR3 is TGCGCCAGCAGCCGCGGGAGCGGGAGCAACAATGAGCAGTTCTTC.

The rearrangement uses TRBV4-2 and TRBJ2-7, with 7 positions matching TRBD2. Looked up from germline, CDR1 is LGHNA and CDR2 is YNFKEQ. Trimming took 0 bases from V and 2 from J; bases not matched to a gene: 4. The CDR3 runs to 15 residues. The CDR3 DNA reads as TGTGCCAGCAGCCAAGAGGGCGGGAGCCCCTACGAGCAGTACTTC. It translates to CASSQEGGSPYEQYF.

This chain joins TRBV12-3 or TRBV12-4 and TRBJ2-1, with 13 bases that match TRBD2. The CDR3 totals 17 residues. Germline trimming cut 3 bases from V and 4 bases from J; bases unmatched to any gene: 6. The CDR3 loop is CASSLGTSGVSYNEQFF. CDR3 DNA sequence: TGTGCCAGCAGTTTGGGGACTAGCGGGGTCAGTTACAATGAGCAGTTCTTC.

This rearrangement joins TRBV29-1 to TRBJ1-4; D ambiguous. The CDR3 is 13 amino acids. The V and J ends lost 6 bases and 8 bases respectively, with 16 bases between them. Looked up from germline, CDR1 is SQVTM and CDR2 is ANQGSEA. The CDR3 is CSVSGYEGEKLFF. CDR3 bases: TGCAGCGTATCGGGATACGAAGGGGAAAAACTGTTTTTT.

This clonotype was picked up a small number of times. V is TRBV6-5 and J is TRBJ2-3; the D gene is possibly TRBD2 (6 bases). From germline, CDR1 is MNHEY and CDR2 SVGAGI. The CDR3 has 15 amino acids. V lost 3 bases and J lost 0, with 10 bases in between. The CDR3 sequence: CASSYGGISTDTQYF. The CDR3 DNA reads TGTGCCAGCAGTTATGGGGGGATAAGCACAGATACGCAGTATTTT.

Comment on this clonotype: At one of its ends the junction is not consistent with the germline gene, which may arise from a read error. The chain employs TRBV7-7 and TRBJ2-3; D remains unclear. This CDR3 is built from 13 residues. CDR1 is SSHAT and CDR2 is FNYEAQ in the germline V gene (reference sequence). CDR3 nucleotide sequence: TGTGCTAGCAGCAGAGGACGGGCAGATACGCAGTATTTT. Residues: CASSRGRADTQYF.

A few counts support this clonotype. This rearrangement joins TRBV14 to TRBJ2-5; 9 bases align to TRBD2. The CDR3 is made up of 15 amino acids. CDR1 is SGHDN, CDR2 FVKESK, per germline. J gave up 0 bases and V 2 bases, and 1 base lay outside the gene matches. The CDR3, as DNA: TGTGCCAGCAGCCAACTAGCGGGATACCAAGAGACCCAGTACTTC. It translates to CASSQLAGYQETQYF.

The chain carries TRBV20-1 and TRBJ2-3, with 9 bases that match TRBD2. There are 14 residues in the CDR3. Trimming removed 0 bases from V and 5 bases from J; junction bases left unmatched: 3. In germline, CDR1 is DFQATT, CDR2 SNEGSKA (reference sequence). The CDR3 nucleotides are TGCAGTGCTAGAGATGTAGCGGGAGTAGATACGCAGTATTTT. Amino acid sequence: CSARDVAGVDTQYF.

This clonotype was picked up a small number of times. The chain employs TRBV6-1 and TRBJ2-3; tentative D call: TRBD2 (5 bases). Germline V gene data show CDR1 as MNHNS and CDR2 as SASEGT. Trimming took 6 bases from V and 2 from J, leaving 15 bases between them. The CDR3 spans 15 residues. The CDR3 sequence is CASSQRDLPTDTQYF. As DNA, the CDR3 is TGTGCCAGCAGCCAGAGGGATCTTCCCACAGATACGCAGTATTTT.

This clonotype was observed a handful of times. V usage is TRBV4-1 and J usage is TRBJ2-1; the D is unclear. The V end lost 4 bases, the J end lost 7 bases, and 14 bases lay between the germline ends. Per germline, CDR1 MGHRA and CDR2 YSYEKL. This CDR3 is built from 14 residues. CDR3 region: CASSPRDPVNEQFF. In nucleotides, the CDR3 is TGCGCCAGCAGCCCGCGCGACCCGGTGAATGAGCAGTTCTTC.

This clonotype was counted a few times. The V call is TRBV28, the J call TRBJ1-2; TRBD1 might be the D (5 bases). CDR1 and CDR2 (germline): MDHEN, SYDVKM. The CDR3 runs 13 residues. Trimming took off 6 bases at V and 3 bases at J, with 11 bases between the two ends. This chain's CDR3 is CASRGPGHYGYTF. The CDR3 DNA reads as TGTGCCAGCAGGGGGCCGGGACACTATGGCTACACCTTC.

V gene TRBV6-6 combines with J gene TRBJ2-2; D uncertain. Trimming pared 2 bases from V and 9 bases from J, leaving 10 bases between. This CDR3 region has 13 residues. In germline, CDR1 is MNHNY, CDR2 SVGAGI (reference sequence). In DNA form, the CDR3 reads TGTGCCAGCAGTTACGTAGGCCCCCGGGAGCTGTTTTTT. Its protein is CASSYVGPRELFF.

This rearrangement joins TRBV4-3 to TRBJ2-1; D gene ambiguous. The germline V gene encodes CDR1 LGHNA and CDR2 YSLEER. V shed 1 base and J shed 7 bases, with 8 bases lying between them. The CDR3 loop spans 13 amino acids. The CDR3 sequence is CASSQVPENEQFF. As DNA, the CDR3 is TGCGCCAGCAGCCAAGTCCCCGAGAATGAGCAGTTCTTC.

This clonotype has just a few counts. CDR3 residues: CASSLWGRNNSPLHF. The CDR3, as DNA: TGTGCCAGCAGTTTATGGGGACGGAATAATTCACCCCTCCACTTT. The chain carries TRBV28 and TRBJ1-6, with D tentatively TRBD1 (5 bases). Trimming cost V 0 bases and J 5 bases, with 8 bases left between them. The germline V gene has CDR1 MDHEN and CDR2 SYDVKM. The CDR3 is made up of 15 amino acids.

This clonotype was counted ten times or more. The chain recombines TRBV12-3 or TRBV12-4 with TRBJ2-1; 12 bases match TRBD2. This CDR3 is built from 16 residues. Trimming at V came to 4 bases and at J to 2 bases, leaving 3 bases not matched to a gene. The chain's CDR3 is CASSWTSGATYNEQFF. CDR3 DNA: TGTGCCAGCAGTTGGACTAGCGGGGCTACCTACAATGAGCAGTTCTTC.

At least ten counts were recorded for this clonotype. This rearrangement joins TRBV9 to TRBJ2-7; no clear D gene. The CDR3 has 14 amino acids. In germline, CDR1 is SGDLS, CDR2 YYNGEE. V lost 2 bases and J lost 1, with 10 bases in between. CDR3 in amino acids: CASSVSTASYEQYF. The CDR3 DNA follows: TGTGCCAGCAGCGTCTCCACAGCGTCCTACGAGCAGTACTTC.

J is TRBJ2-5 and V is TRBV3-1; 14 nucleotides align to TRBD2. The germline V gene encodes CDR1 LGHDT and CDR2 YNNKEL (reference sequence). V lost 2 bases, J lost 5 bases, and 1 base stayed unmatched. This CDR3 region has 15 residues. As DNA, the CDR3 is TGTGCCAGCAGCCAACGGACTAGCGGGAGGGAGACCCAGTACTTC. This sequence encodes CASSQRTSGRETQYF.

The chain uses TRBV25-1 and TRBJ2-5, with D unclear. V was pared by 7 bases and J by 3 bases, with 3 bases between. The germline V gene encodes CDR1 MGHDK and CDR2 SYGVNS. The CDR3 is 10 residues long. The CDR3 spells CASTKETQYF. The CDR3 nucleotides read TGTGCCAGCACAAAAGAGACCCAGTACTTC.

This rearrangement joins TRBV5-1 to TRBJ2-7; the match to TRBD1 covers 10 bases. The ends lost 2 bases at V and 0 bases at J; junction bases unmatched: 2. Germline assignment: CDR1 SGHRS and CDR2 YFSETQ. The CDR3 totals 15 residues. The CDR3 bases are TGCGCCAGCAGCTTCCGGGACAGGGGCTCCTACGAGCAGTACTTC. Residues: CASSFRDRGSYEQYF.

This clonotype occurred a few times. A much more abundant neighbour one base away suggests this may be a read error. V and J are TRBV2 and TRBJ1-2; tentative D call: TRBD1 (6 bases). Trimming removed 6 bases at V and 4 bases at J, with 9 bases between. Per germline, CDR1 SNHLY and CDR2 FYNNEI. This CDR3 has 12 amino acids. The CDR3 DNA sequence: TGTGCCAGCAGCGGACAGCCCTATGGCTACACCTTC. This codes for CASSGQPYGYTF.

On this clonotype: An end of the junction differs from the germline gene, which may be a read error. V gene TRBV29-1 combines with J gene TRBJ2-7, with 7 nucleotides matching TRBD1. This CDR3 is built from 14 residues. Germline CDR1 is SQVTM and CDR2 is ANQGSEA. CDR3 sequence (DNA): TGCAGCCTTGAAATGCAGGGGGATTCCAGCGAGCAGTACTTC. This codes for CSLEMQGDSSEQYF.

This clonotype was counted only a few times. The CDR3 loop is CASSLWDREDIQYF. The CDR3 DNA sequence: TGTGCCAGCAGCTTGTGGGACAGGGAAGACATTCAGTACTTC. This chain joins TRBV5-6 and TRBJ2-4; 9 nucleotides align to TRBD1. Germline CDR1 reads SGHDT; CDR2 reads YYEEEE. There are 14 residues in the CDR3. With 1 base clipped from V and 8 bases from J, the junction kept 4 bases outside the gene matches.

The rearrangement uses TRBV6-5 and TRBJ2-1, with no clear D. Germline V gene sequence: CDR1 MNHEY, CDR2 SVGAGI. The V end lost 2 bases, the J end lost 8 bases, and 13 bases lay between the germline ends. This CDR3 spans 14 amino acids. The CDR3 DNA reads TGTGCCAGCAGTTACCCGGAAAGATGGGATGAGCAGTTCTTC. It is translated as CASSYPERWDEQFF.